This is a list of T cell receptor beta chains from one sample in a study of neoadjuvant anti-PD-1 for oral cavity cancer. TCRdb keeps only in-frame clones here, not all; method: immunoSEQ multiplex PCR. The top ten clones hold about 3.5% of a sample with fewer than 8,000 clones, 62% of them seen once. The source material was PBMCs, sampled after nivolumab (anti-PD-1) treatment. The receptors come from a person aged 35-79 years with oral cavity squamous cell carcinoma. The CDR3 runs from the conserved cysteine through the conserved F or W. D genes are given only for firm matches. Some rows have no size entry. The others give once, few or many, or a class for an expanded clone.

>TRBD1|TRBV9|TRBJ1-4|.
CASSPRGTGAEKLFF
TGTGCCAGCAGCCCCAGGGGGACAGGGGCTGAAAAACTGTTTTTT
>.|TRBV6-5|TRBJ2-7|.
CASIDRSRGEQYF
TGTGCCAGCATCGACCGGTCCCGGGGCGAGCAGTACTTC
>.|TRBV5-1|TRBJ1-1|.
CASSLEQSSRAEAFF
TGCGCCAGCAGCTTGGAACAGTCATCGAGGGCTGAAGCTTTCTTT
>.|TRBV5-4|TRBJ2-5|.
CASSLAGTQETQYF
TGTGCCAGCAGCTTGGCCGGGACGCAAGAGACCCAGTACTTC
>TRBD1|TRBV11-2|TRBJ1-2|.
CASSLDGTAYGYTF
TGTGCCAGCAGCTTAGATGGGACAGCTTATGGCTACACCTTC
>TRBD1|TRBV5-1|TRBJ2-3|.
CASSLEGANIRDTQYF
TGCGCCAGCAGCTTGGAGGGGGCTAATATTAGGGATACGCAGTATTTT
>.|TRBV5-1|TRBJ2-3|few
CASQLAWTDTQYF
TGCGCCAGTCAACTAGCTTGGACAGATACGCAGTATTTT
>.|TRBV4-3|TRBJ1-2|.
CASSHGTSSDGYTF
TGCGCCAGCAGCCACGGGACGTCTTCAGATGGCTACACCTTC
>TRBD2|TRBV11-2|TRBJ2-4|.
CASSLDQGSGNIQYF
TGTGCCAGCAGCTTAGATCAGGGTAGCGGGAACATTCAGTACTTC
>.|TRBV7-3|TRBJ1-3|.
CASSLTPGNTIYF
TGTGCCAGCAGCTTAACGCCGGGGAACACCATATATTTT
>.|TRBV10-3|TRBJ1-3|.
CAISEWGTFSGNTIYF
TGTGCCATCAGTGAGTGGGGGACTTTCTCTGGAAACACCATATATTTT
>TRBD2|TRBV7-9|TRBJ2-3|.
CASSLGGTSPTDTQYF
TGTGCCAGCAGCTTAGGTGGGACTAGTCCCACAGATACGCAGTATTTT
>.|TRBV28|TRBJ1-2|.
CASSLPGGPFSGRFRYYGYTF
TGTGCCAGCAGTTTACCGGGGGGTCCCTTTTCGGGTCGTTTTAGATACTATGGCTACACCTTC
>.|TRBV25-1|TRBJ2-5|.
CASSGSTGEETQYF
TGTGCCAGCAGTGGGTCGACAGGAGAGGAGACCCAGTACTTC
>.|TRBV7-9|TRBJ1-5|.
CASAGIGQPQHF
TGTGCCAGCGCAGGGATCGGACAGCCCCAGCATTTT
>.|TRBV7-9|TRBJ1-2|.
CASSLARAQQGYTF
TGTGCCAGCAGCTTAGCGCGGGCCCAGCAAGGCTACACCTTC
>TRBD2|TRBV4-2|TRBJ2-7|.
CASSQVGGASYEQYF
TGTGCCAGCAGCCAAGTCGGGGGGGCCTCCTACGAGCAGTACTTC
>.|TRBV4-3|TRBJ1-4|.
CASSQTWTTELKLFF
TGCGCCAGCAGCCAAACGTGGACCACAGAATTGAAACTGTTTTTT
>.|TRBV19|TRBJ1-6|.
CASSIETVTSPLHF
TGTGCCAGTAGTATAGAAACCGTCACCTCACCCCTCCACTTT
>TRBD2|TRBV7-6|TRBJ2-3|few
CASSYERGGTDTQYF
TGTGCCAGCAGCTATGAGCGGGGGGGCACAGATACGCAGTATTTT
>TRBD1|TRBV18|TRBJ1-3|.
CASSPDRAGNTIYF
TGTGCCAGCTCGCCGGACAGGGCTGGAAACACCATATATTTT
>.|TRBV7-9|TRBJ1-5|.
CASSAQNQPQHF
TGTGCCAGCAGCGCCCAGAATCAGCCCCAGCATTTT
>.|TRBV15|TRBJ2-5|.
CATSRAFTQTQYF
TGTGCCACCAGCAGAGCGTTCACGCAGACCCAGTACTTC
>TRBD2|TRBV5-5|TRBJ2-3|.
CASSLGERGERDTQYF
TGTGCCAGCAGCTTGGGGGAGCGGGGGGAGAGAGATACGCAGTATTTT
>TRBD1|TRBV10-3|TRBJ1-1|.
CAISEGQGELNTEAFF
TGTGCCATCAGTGAGGGACAGGGGGAACTGAACACTGAAGCTTTCTTT
>.|TRBV19|TRBJ2-7|.
CASTRTVSQYF
TGTGCCAGTACCCGGACAGTGTCCCAGTACTTC
>.|TRBV29-1|TRBJ2-2|few
CTVSRAGTGELFF
TGCACCGTCTCGAGGGCCGGCACCGGGGAGCTGTTTTTT
>TRBD1|TRBV30|TRBJ2-1|.
CAWSQDRGYNEQFF
TGTGCCTGGAGTCAGGACAGGGGCTACAATGAGCAGTTCTTC
>.|TRBV2|TRBJ1-3|.
CASSELVGDAGNTIYF
TGTGCCAGCAGTGAATTGGTAGGGGACGCTGGAAACACCATATATTTT
>.|TRBV28|TRBJ1-2|.
CASSLSGFEVYGYTF
TGTGCCAGCAGTTTATCAGGGTTCGAGGTCTATGGCTACACCTTC
>TRBD2|TRBV7-3|TRBJ2-3|.
CASSISGGRNTQYF
TGTGCCAGCAGCATTAGCGGGGGGAGGAATACGCAGTATTTT
>TRBD1|TRBV6-5|TRBJ1-2|.
CASSPGGRYGYTF
TGTGCCAGCAGCCCAGGGGGCAGATATGGCTACACCTTC
>.|TRBV2|TRBJ1-6|once
CASSGEPNSPLHF
TGTGCCAGCAGTGGAGAACCTAATTCACCCCTCCACTTT
>.|TRBV19|TRBJ1-5|.
CASRTYSNQPQHF
TGTGCCAGTAGAACGTATAGCAATCAGCCCCAGCATTTT
>.|TRBV19|TRBJ1-5|few
CASSGGAGSSNQPQHF
TGTGCCAGTAGCGGGGGGGCAGGTTCGAGCAATCAGCCCCAGCATTTT
>.|TRBV9|TRBJ1-5|.
CASSRDPTVDPQHF
TGTGCCAGCAGCCGAGACCCGACTGTTGATCCCCAGCATTTT
>TRBD1|TRBV4-1|TRBJ2-3|.
CASSQNTGQLRGDTQYF
TGCGCCAGCAGCCAGAACACGGGACAGCTTCGGGGAGATACGCAGTATTTT
>TRBD1|TRBV11-2|TRBJ1-1|.
CASSLARGQITEAFF
TGTGCCAGCAGCTTAGCAAGGGGACAGATCACTGAAGCTTTCTTT
>TRBD1|TRBV18|TRBJ1-1|.
CASSPRDRGRGAEAFF
TGTGCCAGCTCACCAAGGGACAGGGGACGAGGAGCTGAAGCTTTCTTT
>.|TRBV6-4|TRBJ2-1|.
CASSDQIGGYNEQFF
TGTGCCAGCAGTGACCAAATAGGCGGTTACAATGAGCAGTTCTTC
>.|TRBV5-8|TRBJ2-7|few
CASSSPAYEQYF
TGTGCCAGCAGCTCTCCAGCTTACGAGCAGTACTTC
>TRBD1|TRBV9|TRBJ2-3|once
CASSLSRDRVTDTQYF
TGTGCCAGCAGCCTTAGCCGGGACAGAGTCACAGATACGCAGTATTTT